Listed here are 32 T cell receptor beta chains from one sample, sequenced in a study of shared clonotypes between healthy human individuals. The data were produced by immunoSEQ multiplex PCR, yet TCRdb's version contains in-frame clones alone and is incomplete. The sample yields around 2.5 million clones, 80% to 95% seen once. The material sequenced was naive CD4+ T cells from PBMCs. Subset indicated: CD45RA+ positively selected. The receptors here all came from a young man in good health. Some clones in this sample may be carry-over from other donors' samples.

This clone was seen a single time. The chain combines TRBV28 with TRBJ1-3; D is unclear. V lost 10 bases and J 11 bases, leaving 21 bases between the germline ends. Germline assignment: CDR1 MDHEN and CDR2 SYDVKM. The CDR3 runs to 13 residues. The CDR3, as DNA: TGTGCCACCGGAACTCGAACAAACGGGGCCATATATTTT. Amino acids: CATGTRTNGAIYF.

This chain uses TRBV2 with TRBJ2-3; D is unresolved. Germline CDR1 reads SNHLY; CDR2 reads FYNNEI. The CDR3 loop spans 13 amino acids. V shed 3 bases and J shed 6 bases, with 10 bases lying between them. This CDR3 is CASSEAPADTQYF. CDR3 in DNA: TGTGCCAGCAGTGAGGCGCCCGCCGATACGCAGTATTTT.

This chain links TRBV20-1 with TRBJ2-1; D might be TRBD1 (6 bases). The CDR3 loop spans 11 amino acids. Per the germline V gene, CDR1 is DFQATT and CDR2 is SNEGSKA (reference sequence). In DNA, the CDR3 is TGCAGCGCGGACAGAAACAATGAGCAGTTCTTC. Its translation: CSADRNNEQFF.

This clone was counted a single time. The rearrangement joins TRBV4-2 to TRBJ2-7; D gene uncertain. Germline loops: CDR1 LGHNA, CDR2 YNFKEQ. With 8 bases removed from V and 6 bases from J, the gap between germline ends came to 23 bases. This CDR3 contains 15 residues. The CDR3 protein is CASPPAEKFPGEQYF. As DNA, the CDR3 is TGTGCCAGCCCCCCGGCGGAAAAATTCCCGGGCGAGCAGTACTTC.

The chain couples TRBV30 to TRBJ1-2, with D tentatively TRBD1 (5 bases). Trimming shortened V by 8 bases and J by 6 bases, and 16 bases separated the two germline ends. Germline assignment: CDR1 GTSNPN and CDR2 SVGIG (reference sequence). The CDR3 sequence is 12 residues long. For the CDR3, the DNA is TGTGCCGGGACGGGGATGGAGCATGGCTACACCTTC. It yields the protein CAGTGMEHGYTF.

The chain has TRBV5-6 and TRBJ2-5; unclear D gene. Germline CDR1 SGHDT, CDR2 YYEEEE. CDR3 length: 11 residues. V lost 1 base, J lost 4 bases, and 2 bases lay in between. The CDR3 loop reads CASSLTETQYF. In nucleotides, the CDR3 is TGTGCCAGCAGCTTGACAGAGACCCAGTACTTC.

The CDR3 bases are TGTGCCAGCAGCTTGGGGCCGGGAGGAACCGGGGAGCTGTTTTTT. Translation: CASSLGPGGTGELFF. V and J are TRBV5-6 and TRBJ2-2; 7 bases align to TRBD2. The CDR3 spans 15 residues. Germline values: CDR1 SGHDT, CDR2 YYEEEE. The V segment lost 0 bases and the J segment 5 bases; nucleotides outside the gene matches: 4.

CDR3 loop: CASSVGGSGRNIDTQYF. Written as DNA, the CDR3 is TGTGCCAGCAGCGTAGGGGGTAGCGGGAGAAATATAGATACGCAGTATTTT. The chain is built from TRBV9 and TRBJ2-3, with 9 bases lining up with TRBD2. The J segment lost 5 bases and the V segment lost 0 bases, leaving 10 bases of the junction unmatched. The CDR3 runs to 17 residues. Germline V gene sequence: CDR1 SGDLS, CDR2 YYNGEE.

The V call is TRBV6-6, the J call TRBJ2-1; 12 nucleotides align to TRBD1. The CDR3 consists of 15 residues. V trimming: 6 bases; J trimming: 4 bases; junction bases outside the gene matches: 4. Germline CDR1 reads MNHNY; CDR2 reads SVGAGI (reference sequence). CDR3 amino acids: CASREGQGAYNEQFF. CDR3 bases: TGTGCCAGCAGGGAGGGACAGGGGGCGTACAATGAGCAGTTCTTC.

This sequence joins TRBV29-1 and TRBJ2-1; D call uncertain. Trimming removed 4 bases at V and 6 bases at J, with 13 bases between. The CDR3 consists of 13 residues. Germline V lookup: CDR1 SQVTM, CDR2 ANQGSEA. The CDR3 reads CSVGVTSSNEQFF. The CDR3 nucleotides are TGCAGCGTTGGTGTCACGAGCTCCAATGAGCAGTTCTTC.

V usage is TRBV21-1 and J usage is TRBJ2-2; TRBD1, as called in the table, went unchecked against the DNA. TRBV21-1 is deemed a pseudogene. This CDR3 region has 17 residues. The CDR3 spells CASRGRDTPNNTGELFF. DNA for the CDR3: TGTGCCAGCAGGGGCCGGGACACCCCGAATAACACCGGGGAGCTGTTTTTT.

V is TRBV7-6 and J is TRBJ1-5; D is uncertain. CDR1 is SGHVS and CDR2 is FNYEAQ in the germline V gene. This CDR3 is built from 14 residues. Trimming took 2 bases from V and 4 from J, leaving 9 bases between them. The CDR3 DNA sequence: TGTGCCAGCAGCTTAATCCGGCCTAATCAGCCCCAGCATTTT. Translated, it gives CASSLIRPNQPQHF.

The DNA of the CDR3 is TGTGCCAGCAGCTTAGCACGATGGGACGAGACCCAGTACTTC. It encodes CASSLARWDETQYF. This chain connects TRBV5-4 to TRBJ2-5; D tentatively reads TRBD1 or TRBD2 (5 bases each). The CDR3 has 14 residues. CDR1 is SGHNT and CDR2 is YYREEE in the germline V gene (reference sequence). V lost 2 bases and J 5 bases, leaving 13 bases between the germline ends.

The chain uses TRBV4-2 and TRBJ2-1; D might be TRBD1 or TRBD2, each matching 5 bases. The ends were cut back, 6 bases at V and 5 bases at J, with 11 bases in the middle. The length of the CDR3 is 13 residues. The germline CDR1 and CDR2 sequences are LGHNA and YNFKEQ. The CDR3 loop reads CASSGTLDNEQFF. CDR3 sequence (DNA): TGTGCCAGCAGTGGGACCTTGGACAATGAGCAGTTCTTC.

The chain couples TRBV5-4 to TRBJ2-5; D unclear. V was clipped by 3 bases and J by 0 bases, with 18 bases between them. The germline CDR1 and CDR2 sequences are SGHNT and YYREEE (reference sequence). The CDR3 totals 17 residues. Here the CDR3 DNA reads TGTGCCAGCAGCTCCTACCGGCCTCAGATGGACCAAGAGACCCAGTACTTC. Translated: CASSSYRPQMDQETQYF. The variable domain in full, completed from reference TRBV5-4 and TRBJ2-5, reads ETGVTQSPTHLIKTRGQQVTLRCSSQSGHNTVSWYQQALGQGPQFIFQYYREEENGRGNFPPRFSGLQFPNYSSELNVNALELDDSALYLCASSSYRPQMDQETQYFGPGTRLLVL.

The genes are TRBV10-1 and TRBJ2-4; D may be TRBD2 (5 bases). V dropped 6 bases and J dropped 8 bases, with 20 bases sitting between them. The CDR3 totals 15 residues. The germline gives CDR1 WNHNN, CDR2 SYGVQD (reference sequence). The DNA of the CDR3 is TGCGCCAGCAGCCCAGACGGTGGGCTGAGGGACATTCAGTACTTC. Its translation: CASSPDGGLRDIQYF.

The CDR3 sequence: CASSLERGPGTDTQYF. CDR3 bases: TGTGCCAGCAGCTTGGAACGGGGACCCGGCACAGATACGCAGTATTTT. The chain is built from TRBV5-4 and TRBJ2-3, with D perhaps matching TRBD1 or TRBD2 (5 bases each). Per the germline V gene, CDR1 is SGHNT and CDR2 is YYREEE (reference sequence). The CDR3 covers 16 residues. V lost 0 bases to trimming and J lost 1 base, with 12 bases between them. Full variable domain (outside the CDR3, taken from reference TRBV5-4 and TRBJ2-3): ETGVTQSPTHLIKTRGQQVTLRCSSQSGHNTVSWYQQALGQGPQFIFQYYREEENGRGNFPPRFSGLQFPNYSSELNVNALELDDSALYLCASSLERGPGTDTQYFGPGTRLTVL.

This chain connects TRBV7-3 to TRBJ2-2; 9 bases map to TRBD2. This CDR3 is built from 16 residues. Per the germline V gene, CDR1 is SGHTA and CDR2 is FQGTGA. V lost 4 bases to trimming and J lost 7 bases; unmatched junction nucleotides: 10. Here the CDR3 DNA reads TGTGCCAGCAGCTCTCTCGGCGGGAGGGCCGGCGGGGAGCTGTTTTTT. This gives the protein CASSSLGGRAGGELFF.

V gene TRBV10-3 combines with J gene TRBJ1-1; D remains ambiguous. Germline V gives CDR1 ENHRY, CDR2 SYGVKD. V lost 7 bases and J 3 bases, leaving 15 bases between the germline ends. The length of the CDR3 is 14 residues. The CDR3 nucleotides are TGTGCCATCACCGACCCCCGGGGATACACTGAAGCTTTCTTT. Protein: CAITDPRGYTEAFF.

The rearrangement links TRBV28 to TRBJ1-5; D not certain. The CDR3 length is 15 residues. The germline CDR1 and CDR2 sequences are MDHEN and SYDVKM. The V end lost 5 bases, the J end lost 6 bases, and 17 bases lay between the germline ends. The CDR3 region has the DNA TGTGCCAGCAGTCCCGCGTCGGGGTCGAGTCAGCCCCAGCATTTT. It is translated as CASSPASGSSQPQHF.

This chain connects TRBV28 to TRBJ1-4, with 8 bases lining up with TRBD1. Unmatched junction bases numbered 3, after V lost 1 base and J lost 5 bases. CDR1 MDHEN and CDR2 SYDVKM come from the germline V gene. The CDR3 consists of 15 residues. CDR3 amino acids: CASSLSTGANEKLFF. CDR3 coding DNA: TGTGCCAGCAGTTTATCGACAGGGGCAAATGAAAAACTGTTTTTT.

This chain connects TRBV28 to TRBJ2-1, with TRBD2 as a possible D gene (6 bases). The CDR3 is 15 amino acids. Germline V lookup: CDR1 MDHEN, CDR2 SYDVKM. The V end lost 7 bases, the J end lost 4 bases, and 17 bases lay between the germline ends. In nucleotides, the CDR3 is TGTGCCAGCACCATGGTGGGGGGTACATACAATGAGCAGTTCTTC. It translates to CASTMVGGTYNEQFF.

V gene TRBV7-9 combines with J gene TRBJ2-3; D ambiguous. The CDR3 covers 13 residues. Between the trimmed V and J ends, which lost 5 bases and 2 bases, there was a span of 8 bases. Germline V gives CDR1 SEHNR, CDR2 FQNEAQ (reference sequence). The chain's CDR3 is CASSHPTTDTQYF. CDR3 bases: TGTGCCAGCAGCCACCCTACCACAGATACGCAGTATTTT.

This clone was seen a few times. Other DNA sequences in the sample encode the same CDR3. The J gene is TRBJ1-1, the V gene TRBV19; tentative D call: TRBD1 (5 bases). The CDR3 contains 13 residues. Trimming stripped 2 bases from V and 3 bases from J, with 7 bases between. Germline-derived CDR1 and CDR2 are LNHDA and SQIVND (reference sequence). In DNA, the CDR3 is TGTGCCAGTAGTATACAAGGGGACACTGAAGCTTTCTTT. It specifies CASSIQGDTEAFF.

Remarks on this clone: Additional DNA sequences in this sample encode the identical CDR3. The V gene is TRBV28, the J gene TRBJ1-1; no clear D. Germline-derived CDR1 and CDR2 are MDHEN and SYDVKM. The CDR3 has 14 residues. Trimming took off 1 base at V and 11 bases at J, with 17 bases between the two ends. CDR3 DNA: TGTGCCAGCAGTTTATCACCGGGGATCCTTGGGGCTTTCTTT. Its translation: CASSLSPGILGAFF.

The genes are TRBV6-6 and TRBJ2-7, with D possibly being TRBD1 (6 bases). Trimming removed 6 bases from V and 3 bases from J, with 15 bases in between. This CDR3 has 14 amino acids. Germline CDR1 reads MNHNY; CDR2 reads SVGAGI (reference sequence). The chain's CDR3 is CASSVQGKYYEQYF. CDR3 bases: TGTGCCAGCAGCGTACAGGGAAAGTACTACGAGCAGTACTTC.

The chain links TRBV28 to TRBJ2-7, with no clear D. Germline V gene lookup returns CDR1 MDHEN and CDR2 SYDVKM. The CDR3 consists of 14 residues. Trimming left V 6 bases short and J 6 bases short, with 18 bases between. This CDR3 reads CASRGADAPREQYF. CDR3 bases: TGTGCCAGCAGAGGCGCGGATGCGCCCCGCGAGCAGTACTTC.

This rearrangement joins TRBV14 to TRBJ1-2; D may be TRBD1 (6 bases). The CDR3 extends over 18 amino acids. Per germline, CDR1 SGHDN and CDR2 FVKESK. Trimming stripped 2 bases from V and 4 bases from J, with 23 bases between. The CDR3 bases are TGTGCCAGCAGCCAATTATTCGGACAGATAATCGGTCTCTATGGCTACACCTTC. This sequence encodes CASSQLFGQIIGLYGYTF.

The chain carries TRBV5-1 and TRBJ1-1; 7 nucleotides align to TRBD1. The CDR3 has 14 amino acids. V was pared by 1 base and J by 11 bases, with 11 bases of the junction left unmatched. The germline CDR1 and CDR2 sequences are SGHRS and YFSETQ. CDR3 in DNA: TGCGCCAGCAGCTTGCTCCCTCAGGGGGTAGACGCTTTCTTT. It translates to CASSLLPQGVDAFF.

The chain is built from TRBV4-3 and TRBJ1-4, with D possibly TRBD1 on 6 matching bases. V gave up 4 bases and J gave up 4 bases, with 13 bases separating them. CDR1 and CDR2 from the germline V gene are LGHNA and YSLEER. The CDR3 contains 15 residues. CDR3 residues: CASSRETGYNEKLFF. The CDR3 DNA is TGCGCCAGCAGCCGAGAGACAGGTTATAATGAAAAACTGTTTTTT.

This clone has just a few counts. The chain has TRBV9 and TRBJ1-1; D not resolved. Germline CDR1 reads SGDLS; CDR2 reads YYNGEE. This CDR3 spans 14 amino acids. V dropped 3 bases and J dropped 1 base, with 10 bases sitting between them. The chain's CDR3 is CASSAGRRNTEAFF. Here the CDR3 DNA reads TGTGCCAGCAGCGCCGGACGGAGGAACACTGAAGCTTTCTTT.

V usage is TRBV27 and J usage is TRBJ2-1; D not certain. V lost 6 bases to trimming and J lost 3 bases, with 9 bases between them. This CDR3 has 13 residues. CDR1 MNHEY and CDR2 SMNVEV come from the germline V gene (reference sequence). As DNA, the CDR3 is TGTGCCAGCAGGGCTGAATTCTACAATGAGCAGTTCTTC. Protein: CASRAEFYNEQFF.